Each of the 18 T cell receptor beta chains below was sequenced from the same sample in a study of chemoradiotherapy in HPV16-positive cancers. Sequencing was performed with immunoSEQ multiplex PCR; in TCRdb, only in-frame clones are kept and a portion is missing. The sample holds tens of thousands of clones, about 82% seen once. Sequenced here: blood, sampled from a patient who underwent chemoradiotherapy. All receptors derive from a human donor with HPV-associated anogenital cancer.

The rearrangement uses TRBV4-2 and TRBJ2-5; a possible D gene is TRBD2 (6 bases). V lost 1 base, J lost 0 bases, and 9 bases lay in between. CDR1 LGHNA and CDR2 YNFKEQ come from the germline V gene. This CDR3 spans 15 amino acids. CDR3 DNA sequence: TGTGCCAGCAGCCAAGGGACTAAGGACCAAGAGACCCAGTACTTC. This sequence encodes CASSQGTKDQETQYF.

Here the CDR3 reads CASSLGSYEQYF. In nucleotides, the CDR3 is TGTGCCAGCAGCTTGGGCTCCTACGAGCAGTACTTC. The V call is TRBV7-8, the J call TRBJ2-7; D not resolved. Germline V lookup: CDR1 SGHVS, CDR2 FQNEAQ. The CDR3 loop spans 12 amino acids. The germline V and J ends were trimmed by 3 bases and 0 bases, with 3 bases remaining between them.

V gene TRBV1 combines with J gene TRBJ2-1; the D call in the table, TRBD2, was not verified against the DNA. TRBV1 is deemed a pseudogene. CDR3 length: 17 amino acids. CDR3 loop: CTSSQPSCRVLVNEQFF. DNA of the CDR3: TGCACCAGCAGCCAGCCATCCTGTCGGGTACTAGTCAATGAGCAGTTCTTC.

This chain links TRBV5-1 with TRBJ2-5; D ambiguous. The CDR3 extends over 12 amino acids. Germline CDR1 and CDR2: SGHRS and YFSETQ. V was cut by 4 bases and J by 1 base, with 5 bases left in between. The CDR3: CASSRSQETQYF. CDR3 sequence (DNA): TGCGCCAGCAGCCGCTCCCAAGAGACCCAGTACTTC.

The chain links TRBV5-8 to TRBJ2-3; 7 nucleotides match TRBD2. The CDR3 is 15 amino acids. The V gene end was trimmed by 2 bases and the J gene end by 3 bases; junction bases not matched to a gene: 6. Germline CDR1 and CDR2: SGHTS and YDEGEE. CDR3 coding DNA: TGTGCCAGCAGCTTATGGGGAGGGGAGACAGATACGCAGTATTTT. Translation gives CASSLWGGETDTQYF.

This chain links TRBV5-5 with TRBJ1-6; 9 bases match TRBD1. From germline, CDR1 is SGHKS and CDR2 YYEKEE (reference sequence). V lost 4 bases to trimming and J lost 13 bases; unmatched junction nucleotides: 9. The CDR3 has 14 residues. This CDR3 is CASSPRGQGHPLHF. CDR3 coding DNA: TGTGCCAGCAGCCCGCGCGGACAGGGGCATCCCCTCCACTTT.

The chain links TRBV2 to TRBJ2-1; TRBD1 matches at 7 bases. This CDR3 contains 18 residues. In germline, CDR1 is SNHLY, CDR2 FYNNEI. With 5 bases clipped from V and 4 bases from J, the junction kept 17 bases outside the gene matches. For the CDR3, the DNA is TGTGCCAGCAGTACCGATCCCTTCCCGGGACAGAGGTACAATGAGCAGTTCTTC. Its protein is CASSTDPFPGQRYNEQFF.

In its sample, this clone was seen a few times. The chain uses TRBV5-7 and TRBJ1-3; 7 nucleotides agree with TRBD1. TRBV5-7 is classed as an ORF, of uncertain function. The CDR3 spans 16 residues. The trim removed 3 bases at V and 1 base at J, leaving 7 bases unmatched. The CDR3 sequence is CASSWGQSLSGNTIYF. The CDR3 nucleotides are TGTGCCAGCAGCTGGGGACAGTCCCTTTCTGGAAACACCATATATTTT.

The rearrangement joins TRBV2 to TRBJ2-5; weak D call: TRBD2 (6 bases). The germline V gene has CDR1 SNHLY and CDR2 FYNNEI. V was cut by 6 bases and J by 4 bases, with 12 bases left in between. This CDR3 spans 13 amino acids. The CDR3 protein is CASSAPRGETQYF. The CDR3 coding sequence is TGTGCCAGCAGCGCCCCGCGGGGAGAGACCCAGTACTTC.

The chain is built from TRBV7-9 and TRBJ2-7, with a tentative D call TRBD2 (6 bases). Germline CDR1 reads SEHNR; CDR2 reads FQNEAQ (reference sequence). V was pared by 5 bases and J by 2 bases, with 16 bases between. The CDR3 runs 15 residues. The CDR3 region has the DNA TGTGCCAGCAGCCCGCTGCAGGACTACGCCTACGAGCAGTACTTC. Protein sequence: CASSPLQDYAYEQYF.

This sequence joins TRBV2 and TRBJ2-5; 12 bases are a match to TRBD2. Germline lookup yields CDR1 SNHLY and CDR2 FYNNEI. The CDR3 has 16 amino acids. V trimming: 8 bases; J trimming: 4 bases; junction bases outside the gene matches: 11. CDR3 residues: CASVRASGGAGETQYF. As DNA, the CDR3 is TGTGCCAGCGTGAGGGCTAGCGGGGGGGCGGGAGAGACCCAGTACTTC. Using reference TRBV2 and TRBJ2-5 for the parts outside the CDR3, the full variable domain is EPEVTQTPSHQVTQMGQEVILRCVPISNHLYFYWYRQILGQKVEFLVSFYNNEISEKSEIFDDQFSVERPDGSNFTLKIRSTKLEDSAMYFCASVRASGGAGETQYFGPGTRLLVL.

The CDR3 sequence is CASSLSTGTGTGELFF. The CDR3 DNA sequence: TGTGCCAGCAGTTTATCGACCGGGACGGGCACCGGGGAGCTGTTTTTT. This rearrangement joins TRBV6-5 to TRBJ2-2; D may be TRBD1 or TRBD2 (5 bases each). This CDR3 region has 16 residues. With 4 bases removed from V and 4 bases from J, the gap between germline ends came to 16 bases. Germline V gives CDR1 MNHEY, CDR2 SVGAGI.

The rearrangement links TRBV7-6 to TRBJ2-5; tentative D call: TRBD1 (5 bases). This CDR3 contains 14 residues. Trimming took 1 base from V and 1 from J, leaving 7 bases between them. Per germline, CDR1 SGHVS and CDR2 FNYEAQ. The CDR3 DNA is TGTGCCAGCAGCTTAGGGGGCAGCCAAGAGACCCAGTACTTC. This translates into CASSLGGSQETQYF.

This clone was observed a few times. This rearrangement joins TRBV5-6 to TRBJ1-2, with D possibly TRBD1 on 6 matching bases. This CDR3 has 11 residues. Germline assignment: CDR1 SGHDT and CDR2 YYEEEE. V was cut by 5 bases and J by 8 bases, with 10 bases left in between. The CDR3 is CASSPGGGYTF. CDR3 nucleotide sequence: TGTGCCAGCAGTCCTGGGGGCGGCTACACCTTC. The variable domain in full, completed from reference TRBV5-6 and TRBJ1-2, reads DAGVTQSPTHLIKTRGQQVTLRCSPKSGHDTVSWYQQALGQGPQFIFQYYEEEERQRGNFPDRFSGHQFPNYSSELNVNALLLGDSALYLCASSPGGGYTFGSGTRLTVV.

The rearrangement links TRBV5-4 to TRBJ2-3, with TRBD2 as a possible D gene (5 bases). Trimming cost V 4 bases and J 6 bases, with 18 bases left between them. The CDR3 is 15 amino acids. Germline CDR1 SGHNT, CDR2 YYREEE (reference sequence). The CDR3 coding sequence is TGTGCCAGCAGCCCGGAATTGGGTCTAGCTGATACGCAGTATTTT. This encodes CASSPELGLADTQYF.

The chain is built from TRBV10-2 and TRBJ1-6; TRBD1 is a possible D gene (6 bases). V was clipped by 6 bases and J by 1 base, with 10 bases between them. In germline, CDR1 is WSHSY, CDR2 SAAADI. This CDR3 spans 15 amino acids. In nucleotides, the CDR3 is TGCGCCAGCAGGCAAGGGGGGTCCTATAATTCACCCCTCCACTTT. This sequence encodes CASRQGGSYNSPLHF.

The chain is built from TRBV5-1 and TRBJ2-5; D may be TRBD1 (5 bases). V was shortened by 5 bases and J by 1 base, with 12 bases between the two germline ends. This CDR3 has 14 residues. CDR1 and CDR2 (germline): SGHRS, YFSETQ. CDR3 sequence (DNA): TGCGCCAGCAGGGATCAAGGGGCCCAAGAGACCCAGTACTTC. Translation: CASRDQGAQETQYF.

This clone has just a few counts. The CDR3 protein is CASSLGDRDHQPQHF. CDR3 in DNA: TGCGCCAGCAGCTTGGGGGACAGGGACCATCAGCCCCAGCATTTT. The genes are TRBV5-1 and TRBJ1-5; 9 nucleotides agree with TRBD1. The junction had 3 bases not matched to a gene; V was cut back by 0 bases and J by 5 bases. CDR1 is SGHRS, CDR2 YFSETQ, per germline. This CDR3 has 15 residues.